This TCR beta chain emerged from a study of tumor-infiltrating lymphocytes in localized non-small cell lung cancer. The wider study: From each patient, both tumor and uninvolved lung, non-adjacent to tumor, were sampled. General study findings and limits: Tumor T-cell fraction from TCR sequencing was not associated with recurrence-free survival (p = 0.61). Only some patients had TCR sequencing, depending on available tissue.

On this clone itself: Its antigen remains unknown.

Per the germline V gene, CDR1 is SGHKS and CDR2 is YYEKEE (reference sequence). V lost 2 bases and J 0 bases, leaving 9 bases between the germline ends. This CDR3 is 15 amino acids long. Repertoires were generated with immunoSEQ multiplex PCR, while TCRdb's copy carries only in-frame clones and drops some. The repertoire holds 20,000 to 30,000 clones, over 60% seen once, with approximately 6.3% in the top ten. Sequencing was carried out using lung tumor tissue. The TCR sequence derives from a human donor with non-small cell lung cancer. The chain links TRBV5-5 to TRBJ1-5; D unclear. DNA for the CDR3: TGTGCCAGCAGCTTTGCTCAGAATAGCAATCAGCCCCAGCATTTT. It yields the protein CASSFAQNSNQPQHF.